The clone carrying this TCR beta chain was seen only a few times. These data are taken from a study of CD8+ T cells in alopecia areata. The CDR3 runs 15 residues. Germline CDR1 and CDR2: SGHRS and YFSETQ. Trimming cost V 2 bases and J 7 bases; bases outside gene matches: 7. RNA extraction was followed by reverse transcription into cDNA, which acted as the sequencing template. Some clones are missing from TCRdb's copy, which holds only in-frame ones; the method was immunoSEQ multiplex PCR. The sample yields approximately 150,000 clones, approximately 57% seen once. Regarding treatment: oral pan-JAK inhibitor, 5-10 mg twice daily. Sorted populations comprised CD4+ and CD8+ T cells obtained from PBMCs.

The chain links TRBV5-1 to TRBJ1-2; 11 nucleotides agree with TRBD1. The sequence was collected from a human donor with alopecia areata. The specimen was CD4+ T cells sorted from blood, collected at week 24, from a patient treated with tofacitinib. The CDR3 sequence: CASSFSGQGASGYTF. The CDR3 bases are TGCGCCAGCAGCTTTAGTGGACAGGGGGCGTCTGGCTACACCTTC.